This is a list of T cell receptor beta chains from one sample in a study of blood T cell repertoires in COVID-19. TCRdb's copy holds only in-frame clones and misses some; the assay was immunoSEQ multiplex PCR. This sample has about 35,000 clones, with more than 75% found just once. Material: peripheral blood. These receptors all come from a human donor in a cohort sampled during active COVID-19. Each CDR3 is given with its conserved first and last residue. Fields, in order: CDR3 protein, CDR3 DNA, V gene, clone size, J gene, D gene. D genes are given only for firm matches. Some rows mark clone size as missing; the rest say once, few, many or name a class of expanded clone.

CASSLVLPNTGELFF,TGTGCCAGCAGCTTAGTTCTCCCGAACACCGGGGAGCTGTTTTTT,TRBV6-5,.,TRBJ2-2,.
CASSPRGLSYNEQFF,TGTGCCAGCAGCCCTAGGGGGCTCTCCTACAATGAGCAGTTCTTC,TRBV7-6,.,TRBJ2-1,TRBD1
CASNTRDREGNEQFF,TGTGCCAGCAACACGAGGGACAGGGAGGGCAATGAGCAGTTCTTC,TRBV7-2,.,TRBJ2-1,TRBD1
CASSLFREQYF,TGTGCCAGCAGTTTATTCCGGGAGCAGTACTTC,TRBV28,few,TRBJ2-7,.
CASSPAGTSEETQYF,TGTGCCAGCAGCCCCGCCGGGACTAGCGAAGAGACCCAGTACTTC,TRBV6-2/TRBV6-3,.,TRBJ2-5,TRBD2
CAIRTTGADTQYF,TGTGCCATCAGGACGACAGGGGCAGATACGCAGTATTTT,TRBV10-3,.,TRBJ2-3,TRBD1
CASRGDRGAHSNQPQHF,TGTGCCAGCAGGGGGGACAGGGGCGCCCATAGCAATCAGCCCCAGCATTTT,TRBV28,.,TRBJ1-5,TRBD1
CSVALRQGIGYGYTF,TGCAGCGTTGCCCTCAGACAGGGGATCGGTTATGGCTACACCTTC,TRBV29-1,.,TRBJ1-2,TRBD1
CASSLEQYSNQPQHF,TGTGCCAGCAGCTTAGAACAGTATAGCAATCAGCCCCAGCATTTT,TRBV7-8,.,TRBJ1-5,.
CATSDSGINEKLFF,TGTGCCACCAGTGATTCGGGGATCAATGAAAAACTGTTTTTT,TRBV24-1,once,TRBJ1-4,.
CASSMRGFEVYEQYF,TGTGCCAGTAGTATGCGGGGGTTTGAGGTCTACGAGCAGTACTTC,TRBV19,.,TRBJ2-7,TRBD2